The TCR beta chain described here comes from a study of CD8 T cells in ankylosing spondylitis. Study-wide points: A motif in TCR beta, a set of under 10 highly homologous variants, appeared characteristic of ankylosing spondylitis blood. A number of the motif variants had already been described in reactive arthritis synovial fluid and blood. According to the report, clones linked to the disease were significantly enriched in matched synovial fluid samples taken from ankylosing spondylitis patients. Disease-linked clones bore a CD8+ phenotype and were relatively rare in peripheral blood.

For TCR beta, libraries came from quantitative 5'-RACE with molecular barcodes. TCRdb redid the calling of the 5' RACE reads with MiXCR, one entry per CDR3 protein. The sample includes just under 550,000 distinct CDR3 sequences, about 12% seen only once; the top ten take nearly 7%. This clonotype was picked up many times. Antigen unknown. The sequencing sample was made of blood, either unsorted or a sorted T cell fraction (not recorded which). The receptor was derived from a male donor with ankylosing spondylitis.

CDR3: CASSYSPRTYEQYV. The CDR3 DNA is TGTGCCAGCAGTTACTCCCCCAGAACCTACGAGCAGTACGTC. This rearrangement joins TRBV6-2 or TRBV6-3 to TRBJ2-7; D is unclear. CDR1 and CDR2 (germline): MNHEY, SVGEGT. V dropped 0 bases and J dropped 2 bases, with 8 bases sitting between them. CDR3 length equals 14 residues.